This is a list of T cell receptor beta chains from one sample in a study of CD8 T cells in ankylosing spondylitis. TCRdb ran MiXCR on the 5' RACE reads and lists one entry per CDR3 protein. The sample holds some 800,000 distinct CDR3 sequences, about 12% seen once. The source material was blood, either unsorted or a sorted T cell fraction (not recorded which). The receptors here all came from a male donor with ankylosing spondylitis. Each CDR3 is given with its conserved first and last residue. A D gene is named only where the DNA matches it firmly. Not every row has a clone size; where given, it reads once, few, many or a size class.

V	D	J	length	size	DNA	CDR3
TRBV24-1	-	TRBJ1-2	13	many	TGTGCCACCAGTGATTGGGCCTTCGGCGGCTACACCTTC	CATSDWAFGGYTF
TRBV20-1	-	TRBJ2-7	14	-	TGCAGTGCAAAAAGGACGGAGCCCTACTACGAGCAGTACTTC	CSAKRTEPYYEQYF
TRBV12-3/TRBV12-4	TRBD1	TRBJ1-2	14	few	TGTGCCAGCATTAGCACAGGGGGTCTGGGTGGCTACACCTTC	CASISTGGLGGYTF
TRBV4-3	-	TRBJ1-4	15	-	TGCGCCAGCAGCCCATATCCGGGCCTAAATGAAAAACTGTTTTTT	CASSPYPGLNEKLFF
TRBV11-2	-	TRBJ2-1	15	few	TGTGCCAGCAGCTTACGAGGACTAGGGGGCCGCAAGCAGTTCTTC	CASSLRGLGGRKQFF
TRBV7-3	-	TRBJ2-5	13	few	TGTGCCAGCAGCTTAAGTTATCTGGAGACCCAGTACTTC	CASSLSYLETQYF
TRBV20-1	TRBD1	TRBJ2-6	17	-	TGCAGTGCTAGAGATTTGGCAGGGGGCTCTGGGGCCAACGTCCTGACTTTC	CSARDLAGGSGANVLTF
TRBV20-1	-	TRBJ1-1	13	many	TGCAGTGCTAGAGATTGGTTGGGCACTGAAGCTTTCTTT	CSARDWLGTEAFF
TRBV28	-	TRBJ2-2	14	-	TGTGCCAGCAGTTTTCAACTGCGCACCGGGGAGCTGTTTTTT	CASSFQLRTGELFF
TRBV28	-	TRBJ2-1	18	-	TGTGCCAGCGGCTCGGGGCCCCCGTGCCAGGGGTTTGGCAATGAGCAGTTCTTC	CASGSGPPCQGFGNEQFF
TRBV7-9	-	TRBJ2-6	17	-	TGTGCCAGCAGCCTAACCTCCGGCTCCGCGGGGGCCAACGTCCTGACTTTC	CASSLTSGSAGANVLTF
TRBV5-6	TRBD1	TRBJ2-7	14	few	TGTGCCAGCAGCGATGGGACAGCCCTTTACGAGCAGTACTTC	CASSDGTALYEQYF
TRBV6-1	TRBD2	TRBJ2-5	19	many	TGTGCCAGCAGTACCGTCGCTGGCGGGAGAATCGGTATTGGAGAGACCCAGTACTTC	CASSTVAGGRIGIGETQYF
TRBV29-1	-	TRBJ2-1	10	many	TGCAGCGGAGGGTGGGATGAGCAGTTCTTC	CSGGWDEQFF
TRBV5-1	-	TRBJ2-7	12	few	TGCGCCAGCAGCACGGGGAATTACGAGCAGTACTTC	CASSTGNYEQYF
TRBV6-2/TRBV6-3	TRBD2	TRBJ2-7	16	-	TGTGCCAGCAGCTGGACTAGCGGGAGAGGATCCTACGAGCAGTACTTC	CASSWTSGRGSYEQYF
TRBV7-2	-	TRBJ1-1	14	few	TGTGCCAGCAGCCTGGGCCCCGCGAGCACTGAAGCTTTCTTT	CASSLGPASTEAFF
TRBV28	-	TRBJ1-1	12	few	TGTGCCAGCGAAACGGTAGACACTGAAGCTTTCTTT	CASETVDTEAFF
TRBV9	TRBD2	TRBJ2-7	16	few	TGTGCCAGCAGCGTGAGTGCAACTAGCGGGATGAACGAGCAGTACTTC	CASSVSATSGMNEQYF
TRBV5-5	-	TRBJ2-7	15	-	TGTGCCAGCAGCCTTGCTTCGACTGGGACCTACGAGCAGTACTTC	CASSLASTGTYEQYF
TRBV25-1	TRBD2	TRBJ2-7	15	-	TGTGCCAGCAGTGAACCGGGACTAGCTTCTGTCGAGCAGTACTTC	CASSEPGLASVEQYF
TRBV2	TRBD1	TRBJ2-7	15	once	TGTGCCAGCAGAGTCCCCGGGACAGGGTTGTTGGAGCAGTACTTC	CASRVPGTGLLEQYF
TRBV4-2	TRBD1	TRBJ1-5	17	many	TGTGCCAGCAGCCAAGATCTAGGGACAGGGGAAGGTCAGCCCCAGCATTTT	CASSQDLGTGEGQPQHF
TRBV20-1	-	TRBJ2-5	12	few	TGCAGTGCAAGAGGAGGGGTCGAGACCCAGTACTTC	CSARGGVETQYF
TRBV5-1	-	TRBJ2-7	14	few	TGCGCCAGCAGCTTGGACGCCAGGTACTACGAGCAGTACTTC	CASSLDARYYEQYF
TRBV7-6	-	TRBJ1-1	16	few	TGTGCCAGCAGCTTACCTTCGGGGGGGATTGGAACTGAAGCTTTCTTT	CASSLPSGGIGTEAFF
TRBV6-1	TRBD1	TRBJ2-5	14	many	TGTGCCAGCAGTGCACCGGGACAGAAAGAGACCCAGTACTTC	CASSAPGQKETQYF
TRBV30	-	TRBJ1-1	17	-	TGTGCCTCCGTGAACAAGGCAGGCGGCAGCCACTATTCTGAAGCTTTCTTT	CASVNKAGGSHYSEAFF
TRBV2	-	TRBJ1-5	14	-	TGTGCCAGCACTGTCGCAGGGCGCAATCAGCCCCAGCATTTT	CASTVAGRNQPQHF
TRBV6-2/TRBV6-3	-	TRBJ2-4	13	-	TGTGCCAGCAGTTACGGGCTCGAGGGGATTCAGTACTTC	CASSYGLEGIQYF
TRBV10-3	-	TRBJ2-3	11	few	TGTGCCATCAGTGTAGGGACTACGCAGTATTTT	CAISVGTTQYF
TRBV25-1	TRBD1	TRBJ2-5	15	-	TGTGCCAGCAGTGAATCAGGCAGGGGGTGGGAGACCCAGTACTTC	CASSESGRGWETQYF
TRBV6-6	-	TRBJ2-1	13	many	TGTGCCACCGCGGGTGGCCCCTACAATGAGCAGTTCTTC	CATAGGPYNEQFF
TRBV7-2	-	TRBJ1-6	14	few	TGTGCCAGCAGCCTCGGGACTGGGAGGTCACCCCTCCACTTT	CASSLGTGRSPLHF
TRBV27	TRBD2	TRBJ2-1	17	-	TGTGCCAGCAGTCCGGGAACTAGCGCCTATTCCTACAATGAGCAGTTCTTC	CASSPGTSAYSYNEQFF
TRBV7-2	-	TRBJ1-1	12	-	TGTGCCAGCAGCTCTGGGATGACTGAAGCTTTCTTT	CASSSGMTEAFF
TRBV10-3	TRBD2	TRBJ2-1	15	few	TGTGCCATCAGTTCTAGCGGGGCTCTCTACAATGAGCAGTTCTTC	CAISSSGALYNEQFF